A selection of T cell receptor beta chains follows, all from one sample in a study of CD8 T cells in ankylosing spondylitis. Each CDR3 protein gets one entry after TCRdb re-called the 5' RACE reads with MiXCR. Altogether about 340,000 distinct CDR3 sequences are present, over 12% being singletons, with the ten largest covering approximately 1.1%. Specimen: blood, either unsorted or a sorted T cell fraction (not recorded which). Source of these receptors: a male donor with ankylosing spondylitis or in good health (not recorded which). The CDR3 runs from the conserved cysteine through the conserved F or W. Each record gives: clone size, J gene, V gene, D gene, CDR3 protein, CDR3 DNA. A D gene is named only where the DNA matches it firmly. Clone size is shown for a subset of rows, as once, few, many or a class of expanded clone.

clone_size: few
j_call: TRBJ2-7
v_call: TRBV7-9
d_call: -
cdr3_aa: CASSLGSGRGRSNEQYF
cdr3_nt: TGTGCCAGCAGCTTAGGATCGGGCAGGGGAAGGTCGAACGAGCAGTACTTC

clone_size: -
j_call: TRBJ1-2
v_call: TRBV10-3
d_call: TRBD1
cdr3_aa: CAISLTGANYGYTF
cdr3_nt: TGTGCCATCAGTTTGACAGGGGCTAACTATGGCTACACCTTC

clone_size: -
j_call: TRBJ1-2
v_call: TRBV20-1
d_call: -
cdr3_aa: CSASSGGNYGYTF
cdr3_nt: TGCAGTGCTAGCAGCGGGGGCAACTATGGCTACACCTTC

clone_size: -
j_call: TRBJ2-2
v_call: TRBV6-5
d_call: -
cdr3_aa: CASSYRSPGELFF
cdr3_nt: TGTGCCAGCAGTTACCGATCCCCCGGGGAGCTGTTTTTT

clone_size: -
j_call: TRBJ2-2
v_call: TRBV5-6
d_call: -
cdr3_aa: CASSLTVQNTGELFF
cdr3_nt: TGTGCCAGCAGCTTGACAGTCCAGAACACCGGGGAGCTGTTTTTT

clone_size: -
j_call: TRBJ2-5
v_call: TRBV18
d_call: -
cdr3_aa: CASSPDRETQYF
cdr3_nt: TGTGCCAGCTCACCGGACCGAGAGACCCAGTACTTC

clone_size: once
j_call: TRBJ2-1
v_call: TRBV20-1
d_call: -
cdr3_aa: CSARLFLAYNEQFF
cdr3_nt: TGCAGTGCTAGGTTGTTTTTGGCTTACAATGAGCAGTTCTTC

clone_size: few
j_call: TRBJ1-1
v_call: TRBV10-2
d_call: -
cdr3_aa: CASTGRTEAFF
cdr3_nt: TGCGCCAGCACCGGGCGGACTGAAGCTTTCTTT

clone_size: -
j_call: TRBJ2-3
v_call: TRBV9
d_call: TRBD2
cdr3_aa: CASSVAIRTSGRTDTQYF
cdr3_nt: TGTGCCAGCAGCGTAGCTATCAGGACTAGCGGGAGGACAGATACGCAGTATTTT

clone_size: -
j_call: TRBJ1-1
v_call: TRBV5-6
d_call: -
cdr3_aa: CASSFMAGQMNTEAFF
cdr3_nt: TGTGCCAGCAGCTTCATGGCGGGACAAATGAACACTGAAGCTTTCTTT

clone_size: -
j_call: TRBJ2-1
v_call: TRBV20-1
d_call: -
cdr3_aa: CSARDLRVNEQFF
cdr3_nt: TGCAGTGCTAGGGACCTCAGGGTTAATGAGCAGTTCTTC

clone_size: -
j_call: TRBJ1-6
v_call: TRBV6-1
d_call: -
cdr3_aa: CASSIGQNNSPLHF
cdr3_nt: TGTGCCAGCAGTATAGGACAGAATAATTCACCCCTCCACTTT

clone_size: many
j_call: TRBJ2-2
v_call: TRBV5-1
d_call: -
cdr3_aa: CASSWAGKGTGELFF
cdr3_nt: TGCGCCAGCAGCTGGGCCGGTAAGGGGACCGGGGAGCTGTTTTTT

clone_size: few
j_call: TRBJ2-5
v_call: TRBV11-2
d_call: TRBD1
cdr3_aa: CASSSLGQQETQYF
cdr3_nt: TGTGCCAGCAGCTCGCTGGGACAGCAAGAGACCCAGTACTTC

clone_size: -
j_call: TRBJ2-5
v_call: TRBV5-4
d_call: TRBD2
cdr3_aa: CASSFGGVGQETQYF
cdr3_nt: TGTGCCAGCAGCTTCGGGGGGGTGGGTCAAGAGACCCAGTACTTC

clone_size: -
j_call: TRBJ1-2
v_call: TRBV7-9
d_call: -
cdr3_aa: CASSSGNPNYGYTF
cdr3_nt: TGTGCCAGCAGCTCGGGCAATCCTAACTATGGCTACACCTTC

clone_size: -
j_call: TRBJ2-1
v_call: TRBV7-9
d_call: TRBD2
cdr3_aa: CASSFAAGGSWNEQFF
cdr3_nt: TGTGCCAGCAGCTTTGCGGCGGGAGGGTCTTGGAATGAGCAGTTCTTC

clone_size: -
j_call: TRBJ2-2
v_call: TRBV4-2
d_call: -
cdr3_aa: CASSQELQGIGELFF
cdr3_nt: TGTGCCAGCAGCCAAGAACTCCAGGGTATCGGGGAGCTGTTTTTT

clone_size: -
j_call: TRBJ2-4
v_call: TRBV9
d_call: TRBD2
cdr3_aa: CASSVEPSGSVLAKNIQYF
cdr3_nt: TGTGCCAGCAGCGTTGAGCCTAGCGGGAGCGTTCTAGCCAAAAACATTCAGTACTTC

clone_size: many
j_call: TRBJ2-1
v_call: TRBV12-3/TRBV12-4
d_call: TRBD2
cdr3_aa: CASSFGLAGNEQFF
cdr3_nt: TGTGCCAGCAGTTTCGGACTAGCAGGGAATGAGCAGTTCTTC

clone_size: few
j_call: TRBJ1-2
v_call: TRBV20-1
d_call: -
cdr3_aa: CSATDGREGYTF
cdr3_nt: TGCAGTGCTACCGATGGAAGGGAAGGCTACACCTTC

clone_size: -
j_call: TRBJ1-2
v_call: TRBV6-5
d_call: -
cdr3_aa: CASSYSGENYGYTF
cdr3_nt: TGTGCCAGCAGTTACTCGGGGGAGAACTATGGCTACACCTTC

clone_size: many
j_call: TRBJ2-2
v_call: TRBV6-1
d_call: -
cdr3_aa: CASTLPSGEATGELFF
cdr3_nt: TGTGCCAGCACCTTACCATCCGGGGAGGCGACCGGGGAGCTGTTTTTT

clone_size: -
j_call: TRBJ1-1
v_call: TRBV7-2
d_call: TRBD1
cdr3_aa: CASSFRDRRQTEAFF
cdr3_nt: TGTGCCAGCAGCTTCCGGGACAGGAGACAGACTGAAGCTTTCTTT

clone_size: few
j_call: TRBJ1-5
v_call: TRBV19
d_call: -
cdr3_aa: CASSIATAQPQHF
cdr3_nt: TGTGCCAGTAGTATAGCGACAGCCCAGCCCCAGCATTTT

clone_size: few
j_call: TRBJ2-7
v_call: TRBV4-1
d_call: -
cdr3_aa: CASSQGYGDLSYEQYF
cdr3_nt: TGCGCCAGCAGCCAAGGCTACGGGGACTTGTCCTACGAGCAGTACTTC

clone_size: many
j_call: TRBJ2-3
v_call: TRBV2
d_call: TRBD1
cdr3_aa: CASRIGTETDTQYF
cdr3_nt: TGTGCCAGCAGGATAGGGACAGAGACAGATACGCAGTATTTT

clone_size: -
j_call: TRBJ2-2
v_call: TRBV3-1
d_call: -
cdr3_aa: CASSSRHDHGELFF
cdr3_nt: TGTGCCAGCAGCTCACGACACGACCACGGGGAGCTGTTTTTT

clone_size: -
j_call: TRBJ1-1
v_call: TRBV7-8
d_call: -
cdr3_aa: CASSPPWGDTEAFF
cdr3_nt: TGTGCCAGCAGCCCGCCGTGGGGGGACACTGAAGCTTTCTTT

clone_size: -
j_call: TRBJ2-3
v_call: TRBV11-2
d_call: TRBD1
cdr3_aa: CASSRHRGRSDTDTQYF
cdr3_nt: TGTGCCAGCAGTCGCCACAGGGGGCGATCGGACACAGATACGCAGTATTTT

clone_size: few
j_call: TRBJ2-3
v_call: TRBV20-1
d_call: -
cdr3_aa: CSVDATPRTDTQYF
cdr3_nt: TGCAGTGTGGATGCGACTCCACGCACAGATACGCAGTATTTT

clone_size: -
j_call: TRBJ1-2
v_call: TRBV12-3/TRBV12-4
d_call: TRBD1
cdr3_aa: CASSSPRGDLDGYTF
cdr3_nt: TGTGCCAGCAGTTCCCCCAGGGGGGACCTCGATGGCTACACCTTC

clone_size: once
j_call: TRBJ2-5
v_call: TRBV10-3
d_call: TRBD2
cdr3_aa: CAISDFGGGRASPGETQYF
cdr3_nt: TGTGCCATCAGTGATTTCGGGGGCGGGAGGGCCTCTCCTGGAGAGACCCAGTACTTC

clone_size: -
j_call: TRBJ2-3
v_call: TRBV18
d_call: TRBD1
cdr3_aa: CASSKTGGEADTQYF
cdr3_nt: TGTGCCAGCTCAAAGACAGGGGGCGAGGCAGATACGCAGTATTTT

clone_size: -
j_call: TRBJ2-1
v_call: TRBV20-1
d_call: -
cdr3_aa: CSARRIAEPYNEQFF
cdr3_nt: TGCAGTGCTAGACGAATAGCGGAACCCTACAATGAGCAGTTCTTC

clone_size: many
j_call: TRBJ1-1
v_call: TRBV6-6
d_call: -
cdr3_aa: CASSKGTEAFF
cdr3_nt: TGTGCCAGCTCTAAGGGCACTGAAGCTTTCTTT

clone_size: many
j_call: TRBJ1-4
v_call: TRBV12-3/TRBV12-4
d_call: -
cdr3_aa: CASSFSYSRNEKLFF
cdr3_nt: TGTGCCAGCAGTTTCAGTTACAGTCGTAATGAAAAACTGTTTTTT

clone_size: -
j_call: TRBJ2-1
v_call: TRBV27
d_call: -
cdr3_aa: CASSLGGGGEQFF
cdr3_nt: TGTGCCAGCAGTTTAGGGGGAGGGGGTGAGCAGTTCTTC

clone_size: -
j_call: TRBJ2-2
v_call: TRBV6-5
d_call: -
cdr3_aa: CASSYLNGLDTGELFF
cdr3_nt: TGTGCCAGCAGTTACCTAAATGGGCTTGATACCGGGGAGCTGTTTTTT

clone_size: -
j_call: TRBJ2-1
v_call: TRBV6-2/TRBV6-3
d_call: TRBD2
cdr3_aa: CASSYLAGGGYNEQFF
cdr3_nt: TGTGCCAGCAGTTACCTCGCGGGAGGAGGCTACAATGAGCAGTTCTTC

clone_size: -
j_call: TRBJ2-7
v_call: TRBV20-1
d_call: -
cdr3_aa: CSARQEPTSYEQYF
cdr3_nt: TGCAGTGCTCGCCAGGAGCCGACTAGCTACGAGCAGTACTTC

clone_size: -
j_call: TRBJ2-3
v_call: TRBV2
d_call: TRBD2
cdr3_aa: CASSEGLAGESDTQYF
cdr3_nt: TGTGCCAGCAGTGAGGGTCTAGCGGGGGAGTCAGATACGCAGTATTTT

clone_size: few
j_call: TRBJ2-1
v_call: TRBV7-2
d_call: -
cdr3_aa: CASSRAGIYNEQFF
cdr3_nt: TGTGCCAGCAGCCGCGCTGGAATTTACAATGAGCAGTTCTTC